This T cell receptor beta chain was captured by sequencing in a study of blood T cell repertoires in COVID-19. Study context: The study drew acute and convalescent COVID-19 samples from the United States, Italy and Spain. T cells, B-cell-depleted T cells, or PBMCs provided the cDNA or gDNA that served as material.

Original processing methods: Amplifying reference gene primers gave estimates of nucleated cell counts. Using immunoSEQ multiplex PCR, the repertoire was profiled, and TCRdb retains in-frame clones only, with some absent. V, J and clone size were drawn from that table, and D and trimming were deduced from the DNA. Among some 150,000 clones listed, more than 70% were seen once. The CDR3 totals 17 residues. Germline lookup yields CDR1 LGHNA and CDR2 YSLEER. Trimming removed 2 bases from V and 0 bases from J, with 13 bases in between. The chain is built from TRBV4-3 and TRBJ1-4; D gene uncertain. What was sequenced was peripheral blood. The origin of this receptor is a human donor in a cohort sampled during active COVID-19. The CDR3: CASSQRVRSATNEKLFF. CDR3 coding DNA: TGCGCCAGCAGCCAAAGAGTCCGAAGTGCAACTAATGAAAAACTGTTTTTT.